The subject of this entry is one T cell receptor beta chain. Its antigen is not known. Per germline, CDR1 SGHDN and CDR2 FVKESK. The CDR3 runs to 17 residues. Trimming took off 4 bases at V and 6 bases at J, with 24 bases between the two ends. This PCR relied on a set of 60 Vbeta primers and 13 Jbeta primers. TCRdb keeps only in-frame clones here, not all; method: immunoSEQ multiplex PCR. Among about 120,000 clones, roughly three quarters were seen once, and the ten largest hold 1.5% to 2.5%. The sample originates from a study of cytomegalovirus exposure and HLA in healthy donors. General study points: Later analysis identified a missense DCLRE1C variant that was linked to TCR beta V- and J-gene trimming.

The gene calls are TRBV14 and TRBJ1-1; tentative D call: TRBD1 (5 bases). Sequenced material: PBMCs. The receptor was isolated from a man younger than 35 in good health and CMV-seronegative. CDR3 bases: TGTGCCAGCAGCCTCATAGGACACTCGACCGTTTTCTCTGAAGCTTTCTTT. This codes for CASSLIGHSTVFSEAFF.